These 10 T cell receptor beta chains came from one sample sequenced in a study of blood T cell repertoires in COVID-19. Measured with immunoSEQ multiplex PCR; TCRdb has only the in-frame clones, and not every one. The table records about 120,000 clones, approximately 82% of them present only once. The sequenced material came from peripheral blood. The receptors originated from an older man with active or convalescent COVID-19.

V and J are TRBV28 and TRBJ2-3, with 9 nucleotides matching TRBD2. With V trimmed by 4 bases and J by 5 bases, 7 bases remained unmatched. CDR3 length: 15 residues. Germline-derived CDR1 and CDR2 are MDHEN and SYDVKM. The CDR3 sequence is CASSSRLAGVDTQYF. The CDR3 DNA reads TGTGCCAGCAGTTCCCGTTTAGCGGGAGTAGATACGCAGTATTTT.

This chain connects TRBV13 to TRBJ2-5, with TRBD2 matching over 10 bases. CDR3 size: 15 residues. From germline, CDR1 is PRHDT and CDR2 FYEKMQ (reference sequence). V lost 0 bases, J lost 5 bases, and 3 bases stayed unmatched. CDR3 sequence (DNA): TGTGCCAGCAGCTTAGGCCTAGCGGGGGTGGAGACCCAGTACTTC. Protein product: CASSLGLAGVETQYF.

This chain uses TRBV4-2 with TRBJ2-2; 10 bases map to TRBD2. The CDR3 runs 17 residues. Trimming cost V 3 bases and J 7 bases; bases outside gene matches: 11. Germline CDR1 LGHNA, CDR2 YNFKEQ. The CDR3 sequence is CASSHIGIAGGGGELFF. The DNA of the CDR3 is TGTGCCAGCAGCCATATCGGGATAGCGGGGGGAGGCGGGGAGCTGTTTTTT.

The chain combines TRBV18 with TRBJ1-5; D is uncertain. Between the trimmed V and J ends, which lost 3 bases and 7 bases, there was a span of 13 bases. Germline V gene lookup returns CDR1 KGHSH and CDR2 LQKENI. The CDR3 is made up of 14 amino acids. CDR3 protein: CASSPSWEGQPQHF. The CDR3 DNA follows: TGTGCCAGCTCACCTTCCTGGGAGGGCCAGCCCCAGCATTTT.

The rearrangement uses TRBV6-6 and TRBJ2-7, with 8 bases fitting TRBD1. The CDR3 covers 16 residues. From germline, CDR1 is MNHNY and CDR2 SVGAGI (reference sequence). The V segment lost 0 bases and the J segment 5 bases; nucleotides outside the gene matches: 9. DNA for the CDR3: TGTGCCAGCAGTTACTCGAGGGCAGGGGGCAGGAACGAGCAGTACTTC. This gives the protein CASSYSRAGGRNEQYF.

The gene calls are TRBV6-1 and TRBJ1-6; weak D call: TRBD1 (5 bases). The V gene lost 1 base and the J gene lost 7 bases, with 8 bases spanning the gap. CDR1 and CDR2 from the germline V gene are MNHNS and SASEGT. This CDR3 has 14 residues. CDR3 DNA: TGTGCCAGCAGTGAAGGGCAGGGAAATTCACCCCTCCACTTT. Its translation is CASSEGQGNSPLHF.

V and J are TRBV5-1 and TRBJ1-1, with 7 bases matching TRBD1. Germline CDR1 SGHRS, CDR2 YFSETQ. J gave up 1 base and V 4 bases, and 7 bases lay outside the gene matches. This CDR3 is built from 15 residues. CDR3 bases: TGCGCCAGCAGCCCGGGGACAGCCCAGAACACTGAAGCTTTCTTT. Encoded protein: CASSPGTAQNTEAFF.

This chain connects TRBV6-2 or TRBV6-3 to TRBJ1-1, with D maybe TRBD1 (5 bases). The CDR3 sequence is 11 residues long. V shed 6 bases and J shed 10 bases, with 12 bases lying between them. The germline V gene has CDR1 MNHEY and CDR2 SVGEGT. The chain's CDR3 is CASSPPGRAFF. The CDR3 region has the DNA TGTGCCAGCAGCCCTCCAGGGCGAGCTTTCTTT.

The V call is TRBV5-8, the J call TRBJ2-1, with 12 bases matching TRBD2. In germline, CDR1 is SGHTS, CDR2 YDEGEE. J lost 0 bases, V lost 5 bases, and 0 bases had no gene match. The CDR3 contains 15 residues. In nucleotides, the CDR3 is TGTGCCAGCAGGACTAGCGGGGGCTCCTACAATGAGCAGTTCTTC. Amino acids: CASRTSGGSYNEQFF.

The V gene is TRBV12-5, the J gene TRBJ2-1; D is unresolved. Trimming left V 2 bases short and J 8 bases short, with 19 bases between. CDR1 and CDR2 from the germline V gene are LGHNT and FRNRAP. CDR3 length equals 16 residues. CDR3 coding DNA: TGTGCTAGTGGTTTGCGGTCTAGGTATCCGAGCTATGAGCAGTTCTTC. It yields the protein CASGLRSRYPSYEQFF.